Detailed here is one TCR beta chain. Its antigen is unknown. At the DNA level, this CDR3 is encoded by other sequences in the same sample as well. The CDR3 is made up of 11 amino acids. CDR1 and CDR2 (germline): MNHNS, SASEGT. Trimming left V 3 bases short and J 3 bases short, with 3 bases between. Genomic DNA per cell subset filled all wells of several immunoSEQ plates. Per the original methods: ImmunoSEQ gave junction-only sequences without quality scores, so filtering differed. Here immunoSEQ multiplex PCR was the method, and the copy in TCRdb shows in-frame clones only, minus some. V, J and clone size were drawn from that table, and D and trimming were deduced from the DNA. The sample carries roughly 2.5 million clones, roughly nine tenths recorded once. This specimen belongs to a study of shared clonotypes between healthy human individuals. Study outcomes and limitations: Donor scarcity curtailed the genetic and exposure-history diversity represented herein.

The chain carries TRBV6-1 and TRBJ2-7; D unclear. The sequenced sample consisted of naive CD4+ T cells sorted from blood. The sample's subset: CD45RA+ positively selected. The clonotype comes from a man between 18 and 29 years old in good health. The CDR3 region has the DNA TGTGCCAGCAGTGAGGGCTACGAGCAGTACTTC. Translation: CASSEGYEQYF.